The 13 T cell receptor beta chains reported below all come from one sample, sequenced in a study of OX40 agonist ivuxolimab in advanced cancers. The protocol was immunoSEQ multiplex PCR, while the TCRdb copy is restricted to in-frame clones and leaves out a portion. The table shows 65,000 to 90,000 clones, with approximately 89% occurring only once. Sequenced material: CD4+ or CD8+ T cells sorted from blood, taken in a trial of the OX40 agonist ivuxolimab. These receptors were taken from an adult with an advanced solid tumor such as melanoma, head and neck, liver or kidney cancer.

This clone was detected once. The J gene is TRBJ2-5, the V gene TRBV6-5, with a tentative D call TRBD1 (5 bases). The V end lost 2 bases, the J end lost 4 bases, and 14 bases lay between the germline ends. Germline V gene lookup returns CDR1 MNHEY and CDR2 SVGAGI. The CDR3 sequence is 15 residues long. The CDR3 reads CASSYVGGAGETQYF. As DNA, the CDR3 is TGTGCCAGCAGTTACGTAGGTGGGGCCGGAGAGACCCAGTACTTC.

The CDR3 loop is CASSYVIWLASPNEQFF. The CDR3 DNA is TGTGCCAGCAGTTACGTTATATGGCTAGCGAGTCCCAATGAGCAGTTCTTC. This chain joins TRBV6-8 and TRBJ2-1; possible D gene TRBD2, 6 bases. The CDR3 runs 17 residues. The germline V and J ends were trimmed by 2 bases and 6 bases, with 20 bases remaining between them. The germline V gene has CDR1 MNHGY and CDR2 SAAAGT.

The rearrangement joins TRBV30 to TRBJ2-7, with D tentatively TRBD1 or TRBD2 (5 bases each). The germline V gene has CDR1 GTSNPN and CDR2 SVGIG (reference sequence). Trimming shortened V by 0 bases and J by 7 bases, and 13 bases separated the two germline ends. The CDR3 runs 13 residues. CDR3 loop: CAWSVQGTREQYF. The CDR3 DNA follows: TGTGCCTGGAGTGTTCAAGGGACGAGGGAGCAGTACTTC. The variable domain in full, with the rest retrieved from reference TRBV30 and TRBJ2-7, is SQTIHQWPATLVQPVGSPLSLECTVEGTSNPNLYWYRQAAGRGLQLLFYSVGIGQISSEVPQNLSASRPQDRQFILSSKKLLLSDSGFYLCAWSVQGTREQYFGPGTRLTVT.

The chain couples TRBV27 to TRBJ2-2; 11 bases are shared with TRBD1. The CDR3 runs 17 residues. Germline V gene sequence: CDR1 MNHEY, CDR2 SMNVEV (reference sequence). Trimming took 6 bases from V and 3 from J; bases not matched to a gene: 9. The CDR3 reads CASRPVGTGGYTGELFF. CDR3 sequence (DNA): TGTGCCAGCAGACCTGTGGGGACAGGGGGATACACCGGGGAGCTGTTTTTT.

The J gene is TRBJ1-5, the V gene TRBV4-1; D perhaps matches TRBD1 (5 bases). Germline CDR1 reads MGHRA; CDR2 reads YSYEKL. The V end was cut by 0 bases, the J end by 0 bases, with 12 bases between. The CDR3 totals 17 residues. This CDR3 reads CASSQDQDSLSNQPQHF. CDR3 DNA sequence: TGCGCCAGCAGCCAAGACCAAGACAGCCTTAGCAATCAGCCCCAGCATTTT.

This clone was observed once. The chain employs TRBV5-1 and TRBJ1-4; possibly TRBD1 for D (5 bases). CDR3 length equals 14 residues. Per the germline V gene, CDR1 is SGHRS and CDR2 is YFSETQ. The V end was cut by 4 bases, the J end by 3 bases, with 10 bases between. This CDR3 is CASSGTESNEKLFF. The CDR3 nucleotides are TGCGCCAGCAGCGGGACGGAATCTAATGAAAAACTGTTTTTT.

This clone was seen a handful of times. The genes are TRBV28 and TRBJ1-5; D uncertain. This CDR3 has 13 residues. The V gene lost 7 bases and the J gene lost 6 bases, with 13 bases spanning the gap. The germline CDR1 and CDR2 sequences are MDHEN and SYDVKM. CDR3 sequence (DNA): TGTGCCAGCACCGTCGTGGGTTTTCAGCCCCAGCATTTT. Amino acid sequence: CASTVVGFQPQHF.

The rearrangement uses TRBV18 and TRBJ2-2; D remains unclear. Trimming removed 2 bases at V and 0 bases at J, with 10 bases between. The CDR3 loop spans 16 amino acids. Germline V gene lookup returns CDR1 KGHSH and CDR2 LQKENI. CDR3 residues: CASSPAALANTGELFF. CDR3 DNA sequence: TGTGCCAGCTCACCAGCGGCCCTAGCGAACACCGGGGAGCTGTTTTTT.

The CDR3 reads CAFKGTQETQYF. In nucleotides, the CDR3 is TGTGCCTTTAAAGGCACCCAAGAGACCCAGTACTTC. This chain connects TRBV30 to TRBJ2-5; D is unclear. V was shortened by 7 bases and J by 1 base, with 10 bases between the two germline ends. The CDR3 consists of 12 residues. Germline CDR1 and CDR2: GTSNPN and SVGIG (reference sequence).

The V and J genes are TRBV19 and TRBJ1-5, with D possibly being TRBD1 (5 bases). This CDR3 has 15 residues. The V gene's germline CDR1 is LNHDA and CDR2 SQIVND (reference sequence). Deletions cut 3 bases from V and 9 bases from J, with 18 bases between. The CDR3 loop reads CASSILGTAGRPQHF. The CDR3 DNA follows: TGTGCCAGTAGTATTTTAGGGACGGCCGGGAGGCCCCAGCATTTT.

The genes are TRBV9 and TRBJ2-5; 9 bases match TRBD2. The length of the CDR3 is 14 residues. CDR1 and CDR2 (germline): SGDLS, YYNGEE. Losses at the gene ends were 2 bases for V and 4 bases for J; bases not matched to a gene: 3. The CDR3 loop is CASSVGLALETQYF. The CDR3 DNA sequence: TGTGCCAGCAGCGTGGGACTAGCCTTAGAGACCCAGTACTTC.

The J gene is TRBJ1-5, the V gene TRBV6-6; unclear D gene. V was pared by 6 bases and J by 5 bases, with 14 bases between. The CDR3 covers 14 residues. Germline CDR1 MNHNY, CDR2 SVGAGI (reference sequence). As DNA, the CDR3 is TGTGCCAGCAGAGTTAGCCTCAAGGATCAGCCCCAGCATTTT. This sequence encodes CASRVSLKDQPQHF.

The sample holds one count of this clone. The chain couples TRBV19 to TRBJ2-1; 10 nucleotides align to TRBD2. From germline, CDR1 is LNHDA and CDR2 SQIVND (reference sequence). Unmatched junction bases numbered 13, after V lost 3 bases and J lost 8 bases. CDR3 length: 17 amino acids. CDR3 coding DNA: TGTGCCAGTAGTATCATCCGGAGCGGGGGGGCAGTCGATGAGCAGTTCTTC. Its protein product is CASSIIRSGGAVDEQFF.